The 10 T cell receptor beta chains presented below share a single source sample, sequenced in a study of graft-versus-host responses after intestinal transplantation. Labeling with CFSE marked roughly 200,000 responder cells, which were plated with roughly 200,000 irradiated, violet-dye-labeled stimulator cells. TCRdb's copy holds only in-frame clones and misses some; the assay was immunoSEQ multiplex PCR. The sample shows about 21,000 clones, around 43% of them seen only once. The starting material was alloreactive CD8+ T cells from a mixed lymphocyte reaction culture, obtained before intestinal transplant. Subset specified: CFSE-low proliferating T cells sorted from roughly 6-day pre-transplant mixed lymphocyte reaction (GvH or HvG direction). The receptors were sampled from a human patient who received an intestinal transplant.

J is TRBJ2-6 and V is TRBV5-1; unclear D gene. The V end was cut by 3 bases, the J end by 4 bases, with 5 bases between. The length of the CDR3 is 13 residues. The germline V gene has CDR1 SGHRS and CDR2 YFSETQ. CDR3 amino acids: CASSSPGANVLTF. CDR3 coding DNA: TGCGCCAGCAGCTCCCCAGGGGCCAACGTCCTGACTTTC.

The chain employs TRBV25-1 and TRBJ2-1, with 10 bases that match TRBD2. Germline CDR1 MGHDK, CDR2 SYGVNS. The CDR3 covers 17 residues. Trimming took 1 base from V and 7 from J; bases not matched to a gene: 10. CDR3 region: CASSELGVIAGGNEQFF. The CDR3 region has the DNA TGTGCCAGCAGTGAATTAGGGGTAATAGCGGGAGGAAATGAGCAGTTCTTC.

This clone was counted once. The chain employs TRBV28 and TRBJ2-1, with 13 positions matching TRBD2. The V gene end was trimmed by 6 bases and the J gene end by 8 bases; junction bases not matched to a gene: 4. This CDR3 spans 14 amino acids. The germline V gene has CDR1 MDHEN and CDR2 SYDVKM. The CDR3, as DNA: TGTGCCAGCAGCCGGACTAGCGGGAGCTATGAGCAGTTCTTC. This gives the protein CASSRTSGSYEQFF.

The genes are TRBV18 and TRBJ1-2; 11 bases line up with TRBD1. Germline V CDR1 and CDR2: KGHSH, LQKENI. The CDR3 sequence is 15 residues long. V lost 3 bases and J lost 8; bases outside the gene matches: 8. The CDR3 DNA is TGTGCCAGCTCACCTGGACCGGGACAGGGGGGAGGCTACACCTTC. Its translation is CASSPGPGQGGGYTF.

By frequency in the sample, this clone is medium-sized. The chain is built from TRBV7-2 and TRBJ2-7; D call uncertain. Germline CDR1 SGHTA, CDR2 FQGNSA. Trimming shortened V by 5 bases and J by 1 base, and 3 bases separated the two germline ends. The CDR3 consists of 11 residues. The CDR3 loop is CASSPSYEQYF. As DNA, the CDR3 is TGTGCCAGCAGCCCGTCCTACGAGCAGTACTTC.

The chain combines TRBV5-6 with TRBJ1-1; weak D call: TRBD1 (6 bases). Germline CDR1 and CDR2: SGHDT and YYEEEE. The V and J ends lost 2 bases and 5 bases respectively, with 13 bases between them. The CDR3 is made up of 14 amino acids. CDR3 coding DNA: TGTGCCAGCAGCTTTCTACAGGGTGGGACTGAAGCTTTCTTT. The encoded protein is CASSFLQGGTEAFF.

This clone qualifies as medium-sized. V gene TRBV5-1 combines with J gene TRBJ2-1; D might be TRBD1 (6 bases). The CDR3 is 14 residues long. Germline CDR1 SGHRS, CDR2 YFSETQ. The V and J ends lost 2 bases and 8 bases respectively, with 14 bases between them. The CDR3 loop is CASSFRVGGDEQFF. CDR3 bases: TGCGCCAGCAGCTTCAGGGTTGGGGGCGATGAGCAGTTCTTC.

The V call is TRBV19, the J call TRBJ1-5; tentatively, D is TRBD1 (6 bases). Germline-derived CDR1 and CDR2 are LNHDA and SQIVND (reference sequence). Trimming cost V 6 bases and J 9 bases, with 15 bases left between them. The CDR3 is 13 amino acids. The CDR3 spells CASSNREISPQHF. The DNA for the CDR3 is TGTGCCAGTAGCAACAGGGAAATTTCGCCCCAGCATTTT.

V usage is TRBV28 and J usage is TRBJ2-5; no definite D call. Looked up from germline, CDR1 is MDHEN and CDR2 is SYDVKM. Between the trimmed V and J ends, which lost 6 bases and 3 bases, there was a span of 5 bases. This CDR3 comprises 11 residues. The CDR3 DNA follows: TGTGCCAGCAGATACGAAGAGACCCAGTACTTC. Translated: CASRYEETQYF.

This clone was picked up a small number of times. J is TRBJ2-7 and V is TRBV6-5; D remains unclear. Looked up from germline, CDR1 is MNHEY and CDR2 is SVGAGI. Between the trimmed V and J ends, which lost 0 bases and 4 bases, there was a span of 7 bases. CDR3 length: 13 residues. In nucleotides, the CDR3 is TGTGCCAGCAGTTACTCCAGAGTTTACGAGCAGTACTTC. Encoded protein: CASSYSRVYEQYF.